A selection of T cell receptor beta chains follows, all from one sample in a study of T cell repertoires in cytomegalovirus infection. TCRdb re-derived calls from the reads in MiXCR, one entry per CDR3 protein. The table includes 480,000 or so distinct CDR3 sequences, about 11% detected once. Sequencing input: PBMCs. The origin of the receptors is a human donor in good health (CMV status not recorded). Some clones in this sample may be carry-over from other donors' samples. Both conserved end residues are part of each CDR3. The D gene is left open where the match is weak. The listing skips clone size in some rows; elsewhere it reads once, few, many or a size class.

>11|TRBV28|NA|TRBD1|TRBJ1-1
TGTGCCAGCAGAGGAACAGGGGGAGCTTTCTTT
CASRGTGGAFF
>13|TRBV20-1|few|NA|TRBJ2-6
TGCAGTGCTTCCTACTCTGGGGCCAACGTCCTGACTTTC
CSASYSGANVLTF
>15|TRBV6-5|few|NA|TRBJ2-3
TGTGCCAGCAGACCCGATGGGAGAGGCACAGATACGCAGTATTTT
CASRPDGRGTDTQYF
>17|TRBV20-1|few|NA|TRBJ2-7
TGCAGTGCTAGGAGTAAGACGCCGGGACACTCATCCTACGAGCAGTACTTC
CSARSKTPGHSSYEQYF
>16|TRBV3-1|many|NA|TRBJ2-5
TGTGCCAGCAGCCAAGATTACGGGACTTCCCAAGAGACCCAGTACTTC
CASSQDYGTSQETQYF
>15|TRBV28|many|NA|TRBJ1-1
TGTGCCAGCGGGGAATTAGGCCGGGGGAACACTGAAGCTTTCTTT
CASGELGRGNTEAFF
>19|TRBV3-1|NA|NA|TRBJ2-2
TGTGCCAGCAGCCAAGATACCCTTTGGGACGGAAGTCGGCCCGGGGAGCTGTTTTTT
CASSQDTLWDGSRPGELFF
>13|TRBV30|many|TRBD1|TRBJ2-7
TGTGCCTGGGGGACAGGCGCAACCTACGAGCAGTACTTC
CAWGTGATYEQYF
>13|TRBV28|NA|NA|TRBJ1-2
TGTGCCAGCAGTTTTGAATACGCCTATGGCTACACCTTC
CASSFEYAYGYTF
>14|TRBV20-1|NA|TRBD2|TRBJ2-1
TGCAGTGCTAGACGCCCTAGCGGGACAAATGAGCAGTTCTTC
CSARRPSGTNEQFF
>13|TRBV11-2|NA|NA|TRBJ1-5
TGTGCCAGCAGCATGACAGAAAATCAGCCCCAGCATTTT
CASSMTENQPQHF
>14|TRBV28|many|NA|TRBJ2-7
TGTGCCAGCAGTTTCTCTACGGGACTGAACGAGCAGTACTTC
CASSFSTGLNEQYF
>14|TRBV7-3|many|TRBD2|TRBJ2-3
TGTGCCAGCAGCCCGGGGGGGTTCGCAGATACGCAGTATTTT
CASSPGGFADTQYF
>14|TRBV12-5|few|NA|TRBJ2-5
TGTGCTAGTGGTTTGGTACTGGGGAGGGAGACCCAGTACTTC
CASGLVLGRETQYF
>16|TRBV13|NA|TRBD2|TRBJ2-1
TGTGCCAGCAGCTTAGGCCGGGGGGTAGGGTACAATGAGCAGTTCTTC
CASSLGRGVGYNEQFF
>15|TRBV7-3|many|NA|TRBJ1-4
TGTGCCAGCAGCCCACCTTGGGGGGCTAATGAAAAACTGTTTTTT
CASSPPWGANEKLFF
>12|TRBV20-1|NA|NA|TRBJ2-7
TGCAGTGCTCTCGGCAGTGCCTACGAGCAGTACTTC
CSALGSAYEQYF
>11|TRBV20-1|NA|NA|TRBJ2-5
TGCAGTGCTAGAGATGAAGAGACCCAGTACTTC
CSARDEETQYF
>14|TRBV20-1|many|NA|TRBJ1-5
TGCAGTGCTAGCGTTCAGAGTAGCAATCAGCCCCAGCATTTT
CSASVQSSNQPQHF
>14|TRBV6-5|many|TRBD1|TRBJ2-7
TGTGCCAGCAGTAGGGACAGGGTGGCCTACGAGCAGTACTTC
CASSRDRVAYEQYF
>13|TRBV10-3|many|NA|TRBJ1-2
TGTGCCATCACTGGACAGCAAGGCTATGGCTACACCTTC
CAITGQQGYGYTF
>16|TRBV15|NA|TRBD2|TRBJ2-1
TGTGCCACCAGCCCGATGACTAGCGGGAGGTTGTATGAGCAGTTCTTC
CATSPMTSGRLYEQFF
>14|TRBV7-3|many|NA|TRBJ2-2
TGTGCCAGCAGCCGAGACTGGAACACCGGGGAGCTGTTTTTT
CASSRDWNTGELFF
>15|TRBV6-5|many|TRBD2|TRBJ2-2
TGTGCCAGCAGTTGGACACGGGAGGGGAGCGGGGAGCTGTTTTTT
CASSWTREGSGELFF
>16|TRBV7-8|many|NA|TRBJ1-4
TGTGCCAGCAGCTTAAGAGGCCGGCGGAGTAATGAAAAACTGTTTTTT
CASSLRGRRSNEKLFF
>12|TRBV7-3|many|NA|TRBJ2-1
TGTGCCAGCAGCTTAGGCGACAGTGAGCAGTTCTTC
CASSLGDSEQFF
>15|TRBV6-1|many|NA|TRBJ2-2
TGTGCCAGCAGTGAAGGGTTAAGGAACACCGGGGAGCTGTTTTTT
CASSEGLRNTGELFF
>14|TRBV29-1|few|NA|TRBJ1-5
TGCAGCGTTGGTTTAGGGGTGGAAGGTCAGCCCCAGCATTTT
CSVGLGVEGQPQHF
>15|TRBV11-2|many|NA|TRBJ2-2
TGTGCCAGCAGCTTACCCCCCAGGGGCACCGGGGAGCTGTTTTTT
CASSLPPRGTGELFF
>17|TRBV5-1|many|TRBD1|TRBJ2-7
TGCGCCAGCAGTAAAGATTACCACAGGGGGCTCTCCTACGAGCAGTACTTC
CASSKDYHRGLSYEQYF
>16|TRBV12-3/TRBV12-4|many|NA|TRBJ2-1
TGTGCCAGCACCCCTGCGGCCCTAACCTCATACAATGAGCAGTTCTTC
CASTPAALTSYNEQFF
>15|TRBV2|NA|TRBD2|TRBJ2-1
TGTGCCAGATGGGAAGGACTAGCGGGAAGGAATGAGCAGTTCTTC
CARWEGLAGRNEQFF
>15|TRBV7-2|many|NA|TRBJ2-2
TGTGCCAGCAGCTTAGGGTCATTGGACACCGGGGAGCTGTTTTTT
CASSLGSLDTGELFF
>13|TRBV7-9|many|NA|TRBJ1-1
TGTGCCAGCAGGACAGGATTGAACACTGAAGCTTTCTTT
CASRTGLNTEAFF
>16|TRBV7-6|many|TRBD1|TRBJ1-1
TGTGCCAGCAGCTTAGAGGGACAGGGGGCTTTCACTGAAGCTTTCTTT
CASSLEGQGAFTEAFF
>11|TRBV19|many|NA|TRBJ2-1
TGTGCCAGTAGTATCGGATCTTCGTGGGGGTTC
CASSIGSSWGF
>14|TRBV9|few|TRBD2|TRBJ2-1
TGTGCCAGCAGCGTAGCGGGACTATACAATGAGCAGTTCTTC
CASSVAGLYNEQFF
>16|TRBV4-1|many|NA|TRBJ1-2
TGCGCCAGCAGCCCCCCCATCCAGGGCAGGCCCCGTGGCTACACCTTC
CASSPPIQGRPRGYTF
>17|TRBV5-1|NA|NA|TRBJ2-1
TGCGCCAGCAGCTCCAGCCCGGCTAGTGTGGTCCTCAATGAGCAGTTCTTC
CASSSSPASVVLNEQFF
>14|TRBV7-9|many|TRBD1|TRBJ2-3
TGTGCCAGCAGCCGGGACAGCTTCACAGATACGCAGTATTTT
CASSRDSFTDTQYF
>15|TRBV7-6|many|TRBD2|TRBJ2-1
TGTGCCAGCAGCTTAGGGGGGACTAGCGTACATGAGCAGTTCTTC
CASSLGGTSVHEQFF
>16|TRBV5-1|many|TRBD1|TRBJ2-2
TGTGCCAGCAGCTCTTCCGGGACAGCCAACACCGGGGAGCTGTTTTTT
CASSSSGTANTGELFF
>13|TRBV20-1|many|NA|TRBJ2-7
TGCAGTGCTTGGAAAAAGAGCTCCTACGAGCAGTACTTC
CSAWKKSSYEQYF
>14|TRBV4-1|many|NA|TRBJ2-5
TGCGCCAGCAGCCAGGTTTCGGGGGAAGAGACCCAGTACTTC
CASSQVSGEETQYF
>13|TRBV6-1|many|TRBD1|TRBJ1-5
TGTGCCAGCAGGTCACAGGGGGGTCAGCCCCAGCATTTT
CASRSQGGQPQHF
>15|TRBV12-3/TRBV12-4|many|TRBD2|TRBJ2-1
TGTGCCAGCAGTTACTTTAGCGGGAGTAACAATGAGCAGTTCTTC
CASSYFSGSNNEQFF
>15|TRBV6-5|NA|NA|TRBJ2-7
TGTGCCAGCAGTTACTCGTGGGCAGCCTCCTACGAGCAGTACTTC
CASSYSWAASYEQYF